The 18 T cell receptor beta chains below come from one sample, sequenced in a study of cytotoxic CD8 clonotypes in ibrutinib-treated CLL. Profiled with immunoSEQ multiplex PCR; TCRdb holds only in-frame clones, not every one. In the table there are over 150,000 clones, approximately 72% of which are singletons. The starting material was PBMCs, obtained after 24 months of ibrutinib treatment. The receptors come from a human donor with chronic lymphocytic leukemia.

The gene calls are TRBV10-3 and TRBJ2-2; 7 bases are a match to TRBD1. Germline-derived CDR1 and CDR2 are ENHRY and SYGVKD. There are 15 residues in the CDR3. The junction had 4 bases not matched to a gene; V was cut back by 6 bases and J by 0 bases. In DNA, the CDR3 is TGTGCCATCAGCCCGGGACAGCCGAACACCGGGGAGCTGTTTTTT. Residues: CAISPGQPNTGELFF.

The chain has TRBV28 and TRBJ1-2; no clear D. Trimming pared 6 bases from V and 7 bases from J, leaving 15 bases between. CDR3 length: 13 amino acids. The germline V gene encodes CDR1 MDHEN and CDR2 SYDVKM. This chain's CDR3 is CASSQKYGSGYTF. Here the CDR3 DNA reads TGTGCCAGCAGCCAAAAGTACGGGAGTGGCTACACCTTC.

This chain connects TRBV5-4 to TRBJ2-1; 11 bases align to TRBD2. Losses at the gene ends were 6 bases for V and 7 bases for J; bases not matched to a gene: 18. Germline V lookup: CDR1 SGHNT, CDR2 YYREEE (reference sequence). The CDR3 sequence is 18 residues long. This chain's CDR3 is CASNSLGLAGGPRNEQFF. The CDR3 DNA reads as TGTGCCAGCAACTCATTGGGCCTAGCGGGAGGCCCCCGTAATGAGCAGTTCTTC.

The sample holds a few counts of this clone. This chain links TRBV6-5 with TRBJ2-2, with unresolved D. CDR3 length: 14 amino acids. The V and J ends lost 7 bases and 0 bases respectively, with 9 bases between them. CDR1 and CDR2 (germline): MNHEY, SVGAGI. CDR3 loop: CASTFRPNTGELFF. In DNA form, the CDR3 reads TGTGCCAGCACCTTTAGGCCGAACACCGGGGAGCTGTTTTTT.

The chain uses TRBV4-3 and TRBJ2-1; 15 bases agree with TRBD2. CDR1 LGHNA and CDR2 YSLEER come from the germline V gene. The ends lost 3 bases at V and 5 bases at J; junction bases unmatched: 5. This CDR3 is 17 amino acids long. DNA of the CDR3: TGCGCCAGCAGCCACTACGGACTAGCGGGAGGGGACAATGAGCAGTTCTTC. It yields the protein CASSHYGLAGGDNEQFF.

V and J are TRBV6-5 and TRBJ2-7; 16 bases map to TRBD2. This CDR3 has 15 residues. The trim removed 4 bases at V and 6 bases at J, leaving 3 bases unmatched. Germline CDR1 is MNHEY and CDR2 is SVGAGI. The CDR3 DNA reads TGTGCCAGCAGTTGGGGACTAGCGGGAGGGGGCGAGCAGTACTTC. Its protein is CASSWGLAGGGEQYF.

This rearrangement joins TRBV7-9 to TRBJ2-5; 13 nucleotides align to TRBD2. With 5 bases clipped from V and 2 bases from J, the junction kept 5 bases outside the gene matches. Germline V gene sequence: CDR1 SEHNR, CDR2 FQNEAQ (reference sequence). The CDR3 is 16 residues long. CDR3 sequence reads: CASSPPGLAGQETQYF. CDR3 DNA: TGTGCCAGCAGCCCACCGGGACTAGCGGGACAAGAGACCCAGTACTTC.

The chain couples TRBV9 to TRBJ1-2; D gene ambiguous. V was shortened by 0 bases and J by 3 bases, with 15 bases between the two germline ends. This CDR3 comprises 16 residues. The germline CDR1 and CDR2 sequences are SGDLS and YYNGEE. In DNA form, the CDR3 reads TGTGCCAGCAGCGTAGCTAGTGGGGTTTCTTACTATGGCTACACCTTC. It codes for CASSVASGVSYYGYTF.

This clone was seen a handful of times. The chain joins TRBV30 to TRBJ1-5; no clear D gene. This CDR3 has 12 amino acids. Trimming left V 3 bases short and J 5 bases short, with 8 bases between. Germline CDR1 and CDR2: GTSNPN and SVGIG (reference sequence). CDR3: CAWRQEDQPQHF. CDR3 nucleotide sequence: TGTGCCTGGAGACAAGAAGATCAGCCCCAGCATTTT.

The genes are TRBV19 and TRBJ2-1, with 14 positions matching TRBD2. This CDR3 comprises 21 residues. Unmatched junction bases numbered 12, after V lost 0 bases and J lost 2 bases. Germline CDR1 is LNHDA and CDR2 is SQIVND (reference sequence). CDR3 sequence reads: CASSIDHLGLAGERTYNEQFF. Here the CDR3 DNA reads TGTGCCAGTAGTATAGATCATTTGGGACTAGCGGGAGAAAGGACCTACAATGAGCAGTTCTTC.

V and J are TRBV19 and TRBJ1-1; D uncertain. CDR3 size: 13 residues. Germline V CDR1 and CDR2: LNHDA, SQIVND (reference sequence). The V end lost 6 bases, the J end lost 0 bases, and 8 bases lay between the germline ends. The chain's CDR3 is CASSQILNTEAFF. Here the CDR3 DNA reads TGTGCCAGTAGCCAAATATTGAACACTGAAGCTTTCTTT.

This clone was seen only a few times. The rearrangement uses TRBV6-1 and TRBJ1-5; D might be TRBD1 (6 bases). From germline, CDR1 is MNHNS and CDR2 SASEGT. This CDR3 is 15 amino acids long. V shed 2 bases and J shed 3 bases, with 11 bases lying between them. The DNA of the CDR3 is TGTGCCAGCAGTGAATATACAGGGATCAATCAGCCCCAGCATTTT. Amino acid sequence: CASSEYTGINQPQHF.

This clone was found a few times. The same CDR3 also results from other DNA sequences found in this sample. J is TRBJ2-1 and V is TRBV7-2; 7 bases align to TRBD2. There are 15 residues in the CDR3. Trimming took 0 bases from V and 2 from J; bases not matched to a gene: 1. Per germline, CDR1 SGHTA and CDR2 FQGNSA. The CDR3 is CASSLAGGTYNEQFF. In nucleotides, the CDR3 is TGTGCCAGCAGCTTAGCGGGAGGGACCTACAATGAGCAGTTCTTC.

As DNA, the CDR3 is TGTGCCAGCAGCCCAAGACTAGCGGGACTTTACGAGCAGTACTTC. This sequence encodes CASSPRLAGLYEQYF. This sequence joins TRBV11-1 and TRBJ2-7; 11 nucleotides agree with TRBD2. After removal of 5 bases from V and 4 bases from J, the junction contained 7 bases not matched to a gene. CDR3 length equals 15 residues. Germline loops: CDR1 SGHAT, CDR2 FQDESV (reference sequence).

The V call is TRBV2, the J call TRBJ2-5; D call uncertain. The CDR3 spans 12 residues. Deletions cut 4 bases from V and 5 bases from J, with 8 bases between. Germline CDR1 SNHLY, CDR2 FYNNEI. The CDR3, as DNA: TGTGCCAGCAGTGGAGCGTCTGAGACCCAGTACTTC. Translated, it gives CASSGASETQYF.

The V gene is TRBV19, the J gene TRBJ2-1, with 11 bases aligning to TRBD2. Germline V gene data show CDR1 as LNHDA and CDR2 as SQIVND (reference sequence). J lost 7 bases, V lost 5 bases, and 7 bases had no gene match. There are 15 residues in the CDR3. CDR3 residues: CASSPGTSGMNEQFF. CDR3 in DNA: TGTGCCAGTAGTCCAGGGACTAGCGGTATGAATGAGCAGTTCTTC.

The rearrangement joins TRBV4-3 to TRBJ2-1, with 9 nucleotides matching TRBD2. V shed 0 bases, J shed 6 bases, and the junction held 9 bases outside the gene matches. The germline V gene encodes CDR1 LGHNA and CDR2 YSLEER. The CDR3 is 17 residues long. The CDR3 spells CASSQDLEREVVNEQFF. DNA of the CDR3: TGCGCCAGCAGCCAAGACTTAGAGCGGGAGGTTGTCAATGAGCAGTTCTTC.

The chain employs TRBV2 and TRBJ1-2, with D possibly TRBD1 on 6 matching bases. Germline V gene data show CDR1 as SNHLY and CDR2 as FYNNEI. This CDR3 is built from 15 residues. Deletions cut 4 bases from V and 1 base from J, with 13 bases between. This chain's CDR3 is CASSGGRGGNYGYTF. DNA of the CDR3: TGTGCCAGCAGTGGGGGCAGGGGAGGTAACTATGGCTACACCTTC.